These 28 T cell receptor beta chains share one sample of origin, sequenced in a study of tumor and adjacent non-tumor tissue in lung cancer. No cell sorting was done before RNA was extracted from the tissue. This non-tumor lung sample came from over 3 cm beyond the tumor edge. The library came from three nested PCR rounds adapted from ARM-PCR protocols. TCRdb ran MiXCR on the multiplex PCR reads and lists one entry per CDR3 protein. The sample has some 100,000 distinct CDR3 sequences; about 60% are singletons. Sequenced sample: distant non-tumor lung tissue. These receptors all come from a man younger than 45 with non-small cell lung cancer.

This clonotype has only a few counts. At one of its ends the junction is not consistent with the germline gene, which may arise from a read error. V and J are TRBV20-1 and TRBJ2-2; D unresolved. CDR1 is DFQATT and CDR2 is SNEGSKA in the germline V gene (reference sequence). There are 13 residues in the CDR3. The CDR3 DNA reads TGCGGTGCTAGAGATGTCGTAACGGAGGAGCTGTTTTTT. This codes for CGARDVVTEELFF.

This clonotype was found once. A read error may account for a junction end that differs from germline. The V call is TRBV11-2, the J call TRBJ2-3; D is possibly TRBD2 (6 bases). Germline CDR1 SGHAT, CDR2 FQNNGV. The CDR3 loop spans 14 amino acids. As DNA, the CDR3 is TGTGCCAGCAGCCGACTAGGCAGCATAGATACGCAGTATTTT. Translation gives CASSRLGSIDTQYF.

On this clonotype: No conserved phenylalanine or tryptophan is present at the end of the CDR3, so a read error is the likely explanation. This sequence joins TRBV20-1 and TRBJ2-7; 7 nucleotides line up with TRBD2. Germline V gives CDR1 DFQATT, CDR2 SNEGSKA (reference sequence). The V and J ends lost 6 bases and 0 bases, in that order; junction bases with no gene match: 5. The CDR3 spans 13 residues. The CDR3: CSAERGDSYEQYI. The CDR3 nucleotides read TGCAGTGCCGAGCGGGGTGACTCCTACGAGCAGTACATC.

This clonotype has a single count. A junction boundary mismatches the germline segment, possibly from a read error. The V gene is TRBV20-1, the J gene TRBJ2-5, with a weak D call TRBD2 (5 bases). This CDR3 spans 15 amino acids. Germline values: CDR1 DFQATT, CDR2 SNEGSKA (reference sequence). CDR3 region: CNASPLAGAGGTQYF. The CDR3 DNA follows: TGCAATGCTAGCCCCCTGGCGGGCGCGGGTGGGACCCAGTACTTC.

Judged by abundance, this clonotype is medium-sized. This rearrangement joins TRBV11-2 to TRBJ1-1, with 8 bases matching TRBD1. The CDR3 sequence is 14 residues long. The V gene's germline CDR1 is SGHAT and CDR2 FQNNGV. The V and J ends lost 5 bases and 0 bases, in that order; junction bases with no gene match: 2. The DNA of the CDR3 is TGTGCCAGCAGCCGGGACAGGATGAACACTGAAGCTTTCTTT. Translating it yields CASSRDRMNTEAFF. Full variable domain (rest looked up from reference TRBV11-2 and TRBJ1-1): EAGVAQSPRYKIIEKRQSVAFWCNPISGHATLYWYQQILGQGPKLLIQFQNNGVVDDSQLPKDRFSAERLKGVDSTLKIQPAKLEDSAVYLCASSRDRMNTEAFFGQGTRLTVV.

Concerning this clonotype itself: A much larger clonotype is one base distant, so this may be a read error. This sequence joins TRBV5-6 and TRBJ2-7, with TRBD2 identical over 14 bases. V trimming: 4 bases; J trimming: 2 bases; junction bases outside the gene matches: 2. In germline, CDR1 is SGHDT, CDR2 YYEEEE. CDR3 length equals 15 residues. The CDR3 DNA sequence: TGTGCCAGCAGCCGGGGACTAGCGGGAGCCTACGAGCAGTACTTC. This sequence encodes CASSRGLAGAYEQYF.

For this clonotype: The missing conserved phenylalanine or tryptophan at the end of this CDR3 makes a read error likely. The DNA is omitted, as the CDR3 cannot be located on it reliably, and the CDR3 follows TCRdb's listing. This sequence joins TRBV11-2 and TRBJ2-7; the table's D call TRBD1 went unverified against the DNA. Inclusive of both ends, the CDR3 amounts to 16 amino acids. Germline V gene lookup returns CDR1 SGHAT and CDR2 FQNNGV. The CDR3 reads CASRLEELGGTYEQYL.

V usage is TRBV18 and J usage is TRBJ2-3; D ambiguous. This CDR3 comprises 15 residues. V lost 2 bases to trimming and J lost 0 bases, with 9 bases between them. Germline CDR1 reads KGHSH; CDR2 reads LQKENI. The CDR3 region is CASSPTAFSTDTQYF. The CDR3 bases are TGTGCCAGCTCACCAACAGCTTTTAGCACAGATACGCAGTATTTT.

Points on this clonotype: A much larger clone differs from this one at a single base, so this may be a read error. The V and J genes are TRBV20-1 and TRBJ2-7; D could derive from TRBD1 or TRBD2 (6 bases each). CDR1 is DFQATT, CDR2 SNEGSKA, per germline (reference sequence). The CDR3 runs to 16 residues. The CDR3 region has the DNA TGCAGTGCTGGAGGGAGTGGGGGGACACGCGCCTACGAGCAGCACTTC. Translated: CSAGGSGGTRAYEQHF.

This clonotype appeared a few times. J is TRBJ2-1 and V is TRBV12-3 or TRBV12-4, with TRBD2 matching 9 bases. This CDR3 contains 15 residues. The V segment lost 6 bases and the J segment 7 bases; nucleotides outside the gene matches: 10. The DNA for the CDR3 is TGTGCCAGCAGCTACCGGGCTAGCGGGGAGAATGAGCAGTTCTTC. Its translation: CASSYRASGENEQFF.

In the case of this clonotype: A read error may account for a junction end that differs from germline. CDR3 protein: CTSRWTGNYRYTF. CDR3 bases: TGTACCAGCAGATGGACAGGGAACTATCGCTACACCTTC. The V and J genes are TRBV12-3 or TRBV12-4 and TRBJ1-2; TRBD1 matches at 8 bases. CDR3 length: 13 residues.

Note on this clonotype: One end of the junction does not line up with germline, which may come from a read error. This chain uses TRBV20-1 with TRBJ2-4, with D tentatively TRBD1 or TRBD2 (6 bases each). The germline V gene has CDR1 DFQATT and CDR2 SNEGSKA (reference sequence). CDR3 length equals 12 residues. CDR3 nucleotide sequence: TGCAGTGCTAGAGATCTAGCGCAGAGACAGGACTTC. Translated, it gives CSARDLAQRQDF.

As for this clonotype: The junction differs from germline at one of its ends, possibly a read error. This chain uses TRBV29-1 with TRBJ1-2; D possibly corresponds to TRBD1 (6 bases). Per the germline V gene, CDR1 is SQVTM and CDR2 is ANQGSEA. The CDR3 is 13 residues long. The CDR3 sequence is CSTSDSRVYSHTF. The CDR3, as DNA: TGCAGCACTTCGGACAGTCGGGTGTATAGCCACACTTTC.

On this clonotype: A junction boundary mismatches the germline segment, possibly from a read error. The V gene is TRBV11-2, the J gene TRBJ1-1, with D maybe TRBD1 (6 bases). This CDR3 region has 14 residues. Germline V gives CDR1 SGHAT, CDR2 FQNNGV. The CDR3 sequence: CACSINRESTETFF. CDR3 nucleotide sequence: TGTGCCTGCAGCATAAACAGGGAGAGCACTGAAACTTTCTTT.

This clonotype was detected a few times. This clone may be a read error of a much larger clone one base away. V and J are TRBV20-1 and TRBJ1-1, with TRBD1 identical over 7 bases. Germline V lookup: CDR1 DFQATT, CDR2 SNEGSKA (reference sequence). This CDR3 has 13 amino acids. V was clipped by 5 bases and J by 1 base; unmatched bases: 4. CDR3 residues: CSAVGGWNTEAFF. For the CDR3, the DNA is TGCAGTGCTGTAGGGGGCTGGAACACTGAAGCTTTCTTT.

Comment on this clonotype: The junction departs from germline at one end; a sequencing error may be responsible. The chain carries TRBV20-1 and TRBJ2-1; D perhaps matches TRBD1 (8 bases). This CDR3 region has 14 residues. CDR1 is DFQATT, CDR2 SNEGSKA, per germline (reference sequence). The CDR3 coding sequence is TGCAGTTCCAGACCTAATACAGGGGGGGTTGAGCAGCTCTTC. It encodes CSSRPNTGGVEQLF.

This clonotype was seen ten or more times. Here the CDR3 reads CASGAQIGGGNTGELFF. CDR3 nucleotide sequence: TGTGCTAGTGGTGCCCAGATAGGCGGGGGCAACACCGGGGAGCTGTTTTTT. The rearrangement joins TRBV12-5 to TRBJ2-2, with a tentative D call TRBD2 (7 bases). The CDR3 spans 17 residues. Per germline, CDR1 LGHNT and CDR2 FRNRAP. The V gene lost 5 bases and the J gene lost 2 bases, with 18 bases spanning the gap.

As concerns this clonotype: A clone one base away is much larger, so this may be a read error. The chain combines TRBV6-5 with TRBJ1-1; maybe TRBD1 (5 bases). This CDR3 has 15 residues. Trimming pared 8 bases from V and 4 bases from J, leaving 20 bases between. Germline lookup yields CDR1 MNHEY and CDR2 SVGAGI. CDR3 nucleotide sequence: TGTGCCAGCCGTTCCCGTAGTGTCGGGGGCACTGAAGCTTTCTTT. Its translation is CASRSRSVGGTEAFF.

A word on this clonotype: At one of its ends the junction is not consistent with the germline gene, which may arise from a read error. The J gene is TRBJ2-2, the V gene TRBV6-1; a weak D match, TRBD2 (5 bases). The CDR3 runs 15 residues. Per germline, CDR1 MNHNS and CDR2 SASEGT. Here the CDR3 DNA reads TGTGGCAGCAGGAGTACCGATGGGTACATCGGGGAGTTGTTTTTT. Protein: CGSRSTDGYIGELFF.

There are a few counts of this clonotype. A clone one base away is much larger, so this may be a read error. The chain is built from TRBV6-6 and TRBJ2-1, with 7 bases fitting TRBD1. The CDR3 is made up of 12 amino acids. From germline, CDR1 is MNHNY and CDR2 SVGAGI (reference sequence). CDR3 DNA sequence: TGTGCCAGCAGTTATCAGGACAGGAATCAGCTCTTC. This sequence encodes CASSYQDRNQLF.

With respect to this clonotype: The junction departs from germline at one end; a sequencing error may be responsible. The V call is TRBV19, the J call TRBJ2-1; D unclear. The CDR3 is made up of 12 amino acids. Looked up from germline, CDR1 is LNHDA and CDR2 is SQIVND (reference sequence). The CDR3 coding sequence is TGTGCCAGTAGCAAGAATTTCAATGAGCTGTTCTTC. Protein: CASSKNFNELFF.

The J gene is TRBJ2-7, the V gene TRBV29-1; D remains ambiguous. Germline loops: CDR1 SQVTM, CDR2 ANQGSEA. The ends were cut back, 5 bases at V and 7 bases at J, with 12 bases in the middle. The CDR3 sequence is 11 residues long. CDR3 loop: CSVPGTQEQYF. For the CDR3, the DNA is TGCAGCGTTCCAGGTACCCAAGAGCAGTACTTC.

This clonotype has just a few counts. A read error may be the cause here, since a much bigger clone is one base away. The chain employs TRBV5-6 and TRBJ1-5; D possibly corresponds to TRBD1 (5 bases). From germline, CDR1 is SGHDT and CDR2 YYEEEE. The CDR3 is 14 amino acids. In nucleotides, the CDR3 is TGTGCCAACAGCTTGGAGAGGGACGATCAGCCCCAGCATTTT. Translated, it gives CANSLERDDQPQHF. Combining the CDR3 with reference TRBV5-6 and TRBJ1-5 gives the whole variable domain DAGVTQSPTHLIKTRGQQVTLRCSPKSGHDTVSWYQQALGQGPQFIFQYYEEEERQRGNFPDRFSGHQFPNYSSELNVNALLLGDSALYLCANSLERDDQPQHFGDGTRLSIL.

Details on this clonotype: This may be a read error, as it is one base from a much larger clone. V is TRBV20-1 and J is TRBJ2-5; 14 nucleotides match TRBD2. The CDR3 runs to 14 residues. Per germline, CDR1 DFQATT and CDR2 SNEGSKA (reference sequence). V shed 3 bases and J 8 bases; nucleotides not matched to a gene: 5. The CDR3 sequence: CSASGGLAGVTQYF. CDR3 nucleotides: TGCAGTGCTAGTGGGGGACTAGCGGGAGTAACCCAGTACTTC.

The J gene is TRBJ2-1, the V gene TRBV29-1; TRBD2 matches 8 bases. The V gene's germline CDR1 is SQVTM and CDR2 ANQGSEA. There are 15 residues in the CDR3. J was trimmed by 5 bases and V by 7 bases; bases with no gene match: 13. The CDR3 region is CSADRTSRRNNEQFF. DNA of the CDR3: TGCAGCGCTGATCGGACTAGCAGGAGAAACAATGAGCAGTTCTTC.

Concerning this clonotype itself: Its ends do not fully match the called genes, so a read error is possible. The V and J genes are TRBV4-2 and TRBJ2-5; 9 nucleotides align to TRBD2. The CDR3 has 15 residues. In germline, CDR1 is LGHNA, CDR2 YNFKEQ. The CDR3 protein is CASSQEAGGLETQYF. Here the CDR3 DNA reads TGTGCCAGCAGCCAAGAGGCGGGGGGGCTAGAGACCCAATACTTC.

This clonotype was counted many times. Here the CDR3 reads CASSSDPSSYNSPLHF. The CDR3 nucleotides are TGTGCCAGCAGTTCGGATCCAAGCTCCTATAATTCACCCCTCCACTTT. This rearrangement joins TRBV12-3 or TRBV12-4 to TRBJ1-6, with D uncertain. The ends were cut back, 4 bases at V and 0 bases at J, with 10 bases in the middle. The CDR3 contains 16 residues.

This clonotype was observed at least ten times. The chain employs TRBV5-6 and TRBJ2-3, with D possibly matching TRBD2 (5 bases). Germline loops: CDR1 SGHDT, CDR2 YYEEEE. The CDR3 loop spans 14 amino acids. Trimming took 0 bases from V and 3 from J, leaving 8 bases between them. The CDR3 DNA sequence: TGTGCCAGCAGCTTGGGGGTAGCGACAGATACGCAGTATTTT. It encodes CASSLGVATDTQYF.